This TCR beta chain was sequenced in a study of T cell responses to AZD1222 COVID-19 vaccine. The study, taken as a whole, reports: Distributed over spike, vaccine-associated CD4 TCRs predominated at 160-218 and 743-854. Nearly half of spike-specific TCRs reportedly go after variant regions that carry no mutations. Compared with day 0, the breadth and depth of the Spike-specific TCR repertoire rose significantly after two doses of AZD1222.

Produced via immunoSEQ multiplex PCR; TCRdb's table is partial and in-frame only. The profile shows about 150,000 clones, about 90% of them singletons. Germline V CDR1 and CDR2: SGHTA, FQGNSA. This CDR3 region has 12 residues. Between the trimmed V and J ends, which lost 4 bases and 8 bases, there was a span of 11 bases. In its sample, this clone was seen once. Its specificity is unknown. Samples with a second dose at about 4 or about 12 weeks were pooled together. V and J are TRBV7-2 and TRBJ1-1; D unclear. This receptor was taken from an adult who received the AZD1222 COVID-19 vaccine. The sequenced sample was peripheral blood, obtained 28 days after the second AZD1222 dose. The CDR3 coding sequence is TGTGCCAGCAGCTCCCAACTAAACGAAGCTTTCTTT. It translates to CASSSQLNEAFF.